This T cell receptor (beta chain) was documented in a study of T cells in Graves' hyperthyroidism and ophthalmopathy. V lost 6 bases to trimming and J lost 5 bases; unmatched junction nucleotides: 6. CDR3 length: 13 residues. Amplified TCR beta CDR3 regions derived from RNA transcripts. The primer set for the first-round RT-PCR of the TCR CDR3 was HTBI. TCRdb redid the calling of the multiplex PCR reads with MiXCR, one entry per CDR3 protein. The sample holds about 350,000 distinct CDR3 sequences, roughly 17% seen once. Study observations and caveats: Most clonotypes expanded in the thyroid (above 0.001) were also present in blood.

This clonotype appeared many times. Antigen specificity is unknown. The study enrolled patients aged 18 to 65 with newly diagnosed hyperthyroidism of under 2 months' duration. The chain has TRBV12-3 or TRBV12-4 and TRBJ2-7; 8 nucleotides line up with TRBD1. The sequenced sample consisted of blood. This TCR came from a woman aged 30 to 39 with Graves' hyperthyroidism that later progressed to Graves' ophthalmopathy. In nucleotides, the CDR3 is TGTGCCAGCAGGACAGGGGTTGAAAACGAGCAGTACTTC. Its translation is CASRTGVENEQYF.